This section outlines one TCR beta chain sequence together with its context. The sample is drawn from a study of PD-L1 blockade in urothelial cancer. V shed 5 bases and J shed 6 bases, with 20 bases lying between them. This CDR3 is 16 amino acids long. Germline CDR1 LNHDA, CDR2 SQIVND (reference sequence). The method was immunoSEQ multiplex PCR; TCRdb's version includes in-frame clones alone and lacks a portion of them. Of 15,000 to 20,000 clones in the sample, approximately 86% were seen once. This clonotype was obtained from a man in his forties or fifties with urothelial cancer. The chain employs TRBV19 and TRBJ1-5, with D perhaps matching TRBD1 (5 bases). The specimen comprised PBMCs, sampled around atezolizumab (anti-PD-L1) treatment. CDR3 DNA: TGTGCCAGTAGTTCCCGGGGGGGGAGCTTTTCTCAGCCCCAGCATTTT. The encoded protein is CASSSRGGSFSQPQHF.